The 6 T cell receptor beta chains reported below all come from one sample, sequenced in a study of STAT5B mutations in CD4+ large granular lymphocyte leukemia. Data came from immunoSEQ multiplex PCR; TCRdb stores just in-frame clones and leaves some out. The repertoire includes around 30,000 clones, roughly four fifths of them detected once, and approximately 2.2% sits in the top ten. Material: CD4+ T cells from blood buffy coats. Every receptor here comes from a human donor in good health.

The chain joins TRBV25-1 to TRBJ1-1, with TRBD1 identical over 8 bases. This CDR3 is 15 amino acids long. Germline CDR1 MGHDK, CDR2 SYGVNS. V shed 3 bases, J shed 3 bases, and the junction held 6 bases outside the gene matches. CDR3 in amino acids: CASSEPGTGYTEAFF. CDR3 in DNA: TGTGCCAGCAGTGAGCCCGGGACAGGATACACTGAAGCTTTCTTT.

The J gene is TRBJ1-1, the V gene TRBV7-6; possibly TRBD1 for D (6 bases). V dropped 2 bases and J dropped 1 base, with 11 bases sitting between them. This CDR3 has 15 residues. CDR1 is SGHVS, CDR2 FNYEAQ, per germline. The CDR3 DNA reads as TGTGCCAGCAGCTTATCCGGACAGCCGAACACTGAAGCTTTCTTT. Amino acid sequence: CASSLSGQPNTEAFF.

This rearrangement joins TRBV2 to TRBJ2-7; the D gene is possibly TRBD2 (7 bases). Germline V gene lookup returns CDR1 SNHLY and CDR2 FYNNEI. This CDR3 has 14 residues. V was trimmed by 10 bases and J by 0 bases, leaving 16 bases between them. The CDR3 DNA sequence: TGTGCCACTGAAAGGGGGAGGGGCTCCTACGAGCAGTACTTC. As protein: CATERGRGSYEQYF.

The chain links TRBV6-6 to TRBJ1-2; tentatively, D is TRBD1 (5 bases). From germline, CDR1 is MNHNY and CDR2 SVGAGI (reference sequence). This CDR3 has 13 amino acids. Trimming cost V 3 bases and J 3 bases, with 8 bases left between them. The CDR3 sequence: CASSYQGDYGYTF. The CDR3 bases are TGTGCCAGCAGTTATCAAGGGGACTATGGCTACACCTTC.

This CDR3 is CASSSERTEAFF. The CDR3 coding sequence is TGTGCCAGCAGCTCGGAAAGAACTGAAGCTTTCTTT. The J gene is TRBJ1-1, the V gene TRBV6-5, with D unresolved. Germline V gives CDR1 MNHEY, CDR2 SVGAGI. This CDR3 comprises 12 residues. V gave up 6 bases and J gave up 5 bases, with 10 bases separating them.

This rearrangement joins TRBV6-5 to TRBJ2-1; 10 bases map to TRBD1. Germline V gene lookup returns CDR1 MNHEY and CDR2 SVGAGI. Trimming at V came to 7 bases and at J to 13 bases, leaving 10 bases not matched to a gene. The CDR3 has 13 amino acids. CDR3 DNA sequence: TGTGCCAGCACCCTCGGGACAGGGGTTGATCAGTTCTTC. Amino acids: CASTLGTGVDQFF.